These 25 T cell receptor beta chains share one sample of origin, sequenced in a study of T cells in Graves' hyperthyroidism and ophthalmopathy. RNA transcripts yielded amplified TCR beta CDR3 regions. The HTBI primer set served for first-round RT-PCR of the TCR CDR3. TCRdb passed the multiplex PCR reads through MiXCR, listing each CDR3 protein once. The repertoire holds over 700,000 distinct CDR3 sequences, with under 45% as singletons. Sequenced sample: blood. These receptors were taken from a woman in her forties with Graves' hyperthyroidism.

The CDR3 reads CSAGRNRPTEAFF. CDR3 nucleotides: TGCAGTGCTGGCCGAAACAGACCCACTGAAGCTTTCTTT. V gene TRBV20-1 combines with J gene TRBJ1-1; unclear D gene. Germline lookup yields CDR1 DFQATT and CDR2 SNEGSKA (reference sequence). Between the trimmed V and J ends, which lost 5 bases and 4 bases, there was a span of 14 bases. This CDR3 spans 13 amino acids.

The CDR3 reads CATSPRGQLSGNTIYF. DNA for the CDR3: TGTGCCACCAGCCCCCGAGGGCAGCTTTCCGGAAACACCATATATTTT. The V call is TRBV15, the J call TRBJ1-3; D remains ambiguous. The CDR3 contains 16 residues. V shed 5 bases and J shed 4 bases, with 18 bases lying between them. The V gene's germline CDR1 is LNHNV and CDR2 YYDKDF (reference sequence).

This clonotype showed up many times. The chain has TRBV15 and TRBJ1-5; D perhaps matches TRBD1 (5 bases). Per germline, CDR1 LNHNV and CDR2 YYDKDF (reference sequence). With 2 bases removed from V and 1 base from J, the gap between germline ends came to 6 bases. The CDR3 loop spans 14 amino acids. The CDR3 is CATSRQGSNQPQHF. The CDR3 DNA reads TGTGCCACCAGCAGACAGGGCAGCAATCAGCCCCAGCATTTT.

V usage is TRBV4-3 and J usage is TRBJ2-5; TRBD2 might be the D (5 bases). The V end lost 0 bases, the J end lost 1 base, and 9 bases lay between the germline ends. There are 15 residues in the CDR3. Germline CDR1 is LGHNA and CDR2 is YSLEER. CDR3 sequence reads: CASSQDRRLQETQYF. CDR3 nucleotides: TGCGCCAGCAGCCAAGATCGGAGGCTCCAAGAGACCCAGTACTTC.

This clonotype came up once. The chain is built from TRBV6-1 and TRBJ1-4; 8 bases match TRBD1. The CDR3 contains 17 residues. The junction had 19 bases not matched to a gene; V was cut back by 8 bases and J by 8 bases. Germline V CDR1 and CDR2: MNHNS, SASEGT. CDR3 bases: TGTGCCAGCGGACAGGGATTGGCCAGGTTAATAAGGGAAAAACTGTTTTTT. Translation gives CASGQGLARLIREKLFF.

This clonotype has a count of ten or more. The rearrangement uses TRBV2 and TRBJ1-5; D might be TRBD1 (5 bases). The CDR3 contains 16 residues. The germline gives CDR1 SNHLY, CDR2 FYNNEI. Trimming took off 6 bases at V and 0 bases at J, with 15 bases between the two ends. This chain's CDR3 is CASSITRGDSNQPQHF. The CDR3 DNA reads TGTGCCAGCAGCATCACGAGGGGAGATAGCAATCAGCCCCAGCATTTT.

This clonotype was recorded a few times. J is TRBJ2-7 and V is TRBV6-1; the D gene is possibly TRBD1 (6 bases). Germline-derived CDR1 and CDR2 are MNHNS and SASEGT. V was pared by 5 bases and J by 1 base, with 18 bases between. This CDR3 comprises 16 residues. The chain's CDR3 is CASSPPSGTLSYEQYF. The CDR3 bases are TGTGCCAGCAGTCCCCCGTCCGGGACACTTTCCTACGAGCAGTACTTC.

A remark on this clonotype: A junction boundary mismatches the germline segment, possibly from a read error. The CDR3, as DNA: TGTGCCGGCAGCAGGGATCAAGAGACCCAGTACTTC. It specifies CAGSRDQETQYF. This chain uses TRBV3-1 with TRBJ2-5; D is perhaps TRBD1 (5 bases). Germline values: CDR1 LGHDT, CDR2 YNNKEL (reference sequence). The CDR3 contains 12 residues.

Here the CDR3 reads CATSDYPGTDTQYF. The CDR3 DNA reads as TGTGCCACCAGTGATTATCCCGGCACAGATACGCAGTATTTT. The rearrangement links TRBV24-1 to TRBJ2-3, with D hard to call. The CDR3 runs to 14 residues. V was pared by 2 bases and J by 1 base, with 6 bases between. Germline CDR1 and CDR2: KGHDR and SFDVKD.

This clonotype was counted many times. This chain links TRBV6-6 with TRBJ1-5, with TRBD1 matching over 8 bases. V trimming: 8 bases; J trimming: 7 bases; junction bases outside the gene matches: 7. The CDR3 covers 13 residues. The germline V gene encodes CDR1 MNHNY and CDR2 SVGAGI (reference sequence). CDR3 sequence reads: CASYDRGGQPQHF. The CDR3, as DNA: TGTGCCAGCTACGACAGGGGCGGGCAGCCCCAGCATTTT.

This clonotype was recorded at least ten times. The J gene is TRBJ1-1, the V gene TRBV29-1; D is uncertain. There are 12 residues in the CDR3. The germline V gene has CDR1 SQVTM and CDR2 ANQGSEA. The V end was cut by 5 bases, the J end by 7 bases, with 14 bases between. The chain's CDR3 is CSVFRSVGEAFF. CDR3 nucleotides: TGCAGCGTTTTCCGCAGCGTTGGTGAAGCTTTCTTT.

Notes on this clonotype: The CDR3 does not close with the conserved phenylalanine or tryptophan, likely indicating a read error. The DNA is omitted, as the CDR3 cannot be located on it reliably, and the CDR3 follows TCRdb's listing. The chain joins TRBV20-1 to TRBJ1-6. The CDR3 is 8 amino acids in total, end residues counted. Germline V gene lookup returns CDR1 DFQATT and CDR2 SNEGSKA (reference sequence). CDR3 loop: CSASVQYY.

This clonotype has ten or more counts. V and J are TRBV29-1 and TRBJ1-2, with D perhaps matching TRBD1 (5 bases). Trimming removed 4 bases from V and 2 bases from J, with 11 bases in between. CDR1 and CDR2 from the germline V gene are SQVTM and ANQGSEA. The CDR3 sequence is 13 residues long. The CDR3 spells CSVVGERNYGYTF. DNA of the CDR3: TGCAGCGTTGTGGGGGAGCGAAACTATGGCTACACCTTC.

This clonotype has just a few counts. This chain's CDR3 is CSAKTGGGYTF. DNA of the CDR3: TGCAGCGCCAAGACAGGTGGAGGCTACACCTTC. J is TRBJ1-2 and V is TRBV29-1, with D tentatively TRBD1 (6 bases). CDR1 and CDR2 (germline): SQVTM, ANQGSEA. Trimming removed 7 bases at V and 8 bases at J, with 14 bases between. The CDR3 runs to 11 residues.

This clonotype has at least ten counts. The V and J genes are TRBV10-3 and TRBJ2-7; no clear D gene. The CDR3 loop spans 15 amino acids. The germline CDR1 and CDR2 sequences are ENHRY and SYGVKD. Between the trimmed V and J ends, which lost 7 bases and 3 bases, there was a span of 19 bases. The CDR3 here is CAITDDGSKDYEQYF. CDR3 DNA sequence: TGTGCCATCACCGATGACGGGTCCAAAGACTACGAGCAGTACTTC.

The CDR3 DNA reads TGCGCCAGCAGCCAAGTAATGGCAGGAAATTGGGAGACCCAGTACTTC. It encodes CASSQVMAGNWETQYF. The genes are TRBV4-3 and TRBJ2-5; D remains unclear. In germline, CDR1 is LGHNA, CDR2 YSLEER. CDR3 length: 16 residues. V gave up 1 base and J gave up 5 bases, with 17 bases separating them.

CDR3 bases: TGTGCCGTAGCGGGGACTCGAGACGAGCAGTACTTC. It translates to CAVAGTRDEQYF. J is TRBJ2-7 and V is TRBV11-1, with 8 bases lining up with TRBD2. The CDR3 loop spans 12 amino acids. Trimming removed 11 bases from V and 5 bases from J; junction bases left unmatched: 8. CDR1 and CDR2 (germline): SGHAT, FQDESV (reference sequence).

This sequence joins TRBV19 and TRBJ1-5; D unresolved. CDR1 and CDR2 (germline): LNHDA, SQIVND (reference sequence). The CDR3 spans 14 residues. V gave up 7 bases and J gave up 4 bases, with 14 bases separating them. In DNA, the CDR3 is TGTGCCAGTACCCAAGGCCTCTTAAATCAGCCCCAGCATTTT. Its translation is CASTQGLLNQPQHF.

This clonotype was observed at least ten times. The chain recombines TRBV10-1 with TRBJ1-1; the D is unclear. CDR3 length: 15 residues. CDR1 is WNHNN and CDR2 is SYGVQD in the germline V gene (reference sequence). The V end was cut by 2 bases, the J end by 4 bases, with 14 bases between. CDR3 sequence reads: CASSEKAGWGTEAFF. Written as DNA, the CDR3 is TGCGCCAGCAGTGAGAAGGCGGGATGGGGCACTGAAGCTTTCTTT.

This clonotype showed up just once. The chain has TRBV7-9 and TRBJ2-5; D is ambiguous. This CDR3 contains 12 residues. Per germline, CDR1 SEHNR and CDR2 FQNEAQ (reference sequence). V lost 5 bases, J lost 4 bases, and 8 bases lay in between. DNA for the CDR3: TGTGCCAGCAGCCATAGGCGAGAGACCCAGTACTTC. It codes for CASSHRRETQYF. The complete variable domain, with remaining parts taken from reference TRBV7-9 and TRBJ2-5, reads DTGVSQNPRHKITKRGQNVTFRCDPISEHNRLYWYRQTLGQGPEFLTYFQNEAQLEKSRLLSDRFSAERPKGSFSTLEIQRTEQGDSAMYLCASSHRRETQYFGPGTRLLVL.

This clonotype showed up many times. V and J are TRBV6-5 and TRBJ1-2; 9 bases are shared with TRBD1. Germline V lookup: CDR1 MNHEY, CDR2 SVGAGI. This CDR3 contains 15 residues. Trimming removed 5 bases from V and 4 bases from J; junction bases left unmatched: 8. Here the CDR3 reads CASSGRDRVTYGYTF. CDR3 DNA: TGTGCCAGCAGTGGCCGGGACAGGGTGACCTATGGCTACACCTTC.

At least ten counts were recorded for this clonotype. The chain carries TRBV7-9 and TRBJ1-5; D uncertain. The V end lost 0 bases, the J end lost 1 base, and 4 bases lay between the germline ends. The CDR3 length is 14 residues. Germline V CDR1 and CDR2: SEHNR, FQNEAQ (reference sequence). The CDR3 nucleotides read TGTGCCAGCAGCTTAGCAGGCAGCAATCAGCCCCAGCATTTT. Translating it yields CASSLAGSNQPQHF.

This clonotype was seen many times. J is TRBJ2-5 and V is TRBV25-1; perhaps D is TRBD1 or TRBD2 (5 bases each). The V end lost 4 bases, the J end lost 5 bases, and 14 bases lay between the germline ends. Germline values: CDR1 MGHDK, CDR2 SYGVNS. This CDR3 spans 14 amino acids. The CDR3, as DNA: TGTGCCAGCAGTGGGGACCCCCTCGGGGAGACCCAGTACTTC. Its protein is CASSGDPLGETQYF. Full variable domain (rest looked up from reference TRBV25-1 and TRBJ2-5): EADIYQTPRYLVIGTGKKITLECSQTMGHDKMYWYQQDPGMELHLIHYSYGVNSTEKGDLSSESTVSRIRTEHFPLTLESARPSHTSQYLCASSGDPLGETQYFGPGTRLLVL.

This clonotype was observed many times. The chain combines TRBV14 with TRBJ1-5; maybe TRBD1 (6 bases). CDR3 length equals 13 residues. Trimming pared 3 bases from V and 7 bases from J, leaving 10 bases between. Germline values: CDR1 SGHDN, CDR2 FVKESK. CDR3 sequence: CASSHNREQPQHF. Here the CDR3 DNA reads TGTGCCAGCAGCCATAACAGGGAGCAGCCCCAGCATTTT.

This clonotype was counted at least ten times. V and J are TRBV7-2 and TRBJ1-6, with D perhaps TRBD1 (6 bases). Trimming took off 5 bases at V and 10 bases at J, with 18 bases between the two ends. The CDR3 loop spans 15 amino acids. Germline assignment: CDR1 SGHTA and CDR2 FQGNSA. The CDR3 nucleotides read TGTGCCAGCAGCCCCGAGGGGGGTACAGGCTCACCCCTCCACTTT. Translated, it gives CASSPEGGTGSPLHF.